The T cell receptor (beta chain) described here comes from a study of blood T cell repertoires in COVID-19. Study-wide background: Researchers got acute and convalescent COVID-19 samples from the United States, Italy and Spain.

TCRdb's copy holds only in-frame clones and misses some; the assay was immunoSEQ multiplex PCR. The table records around 150,000 clones, around four fifths of them present only once. The clonotype was recovered from a man aged 70-80 years with acute or convalescent COVID-19. The material sequenced was peripheral blood.

Here the CDR3 DNA reads TGTGCCAGCAGTACAGGACGGTATGGCTACACCTTC. Its translation: CASSTGRYGYTF. The V gene is TRBV27, the J gene TRBJ1-2; D might be TRBD1 (5 bases). Trimming left V 5 bases short and J 5 bases short, with 9 bases between. CDR1 MNHEY and CDR2 SMNVEV come from the germline V gene (reference sequence). The CDR3 contains 12 residues.